A selection of T cell receptor beta chains follows, all from one sample in a study of graft-versus-host responses after intestinal transplantation. Sequencing was performed with immunoSEQ multiplex PCR; in TCRdb, only in-frame clones are kept and a portion is missing. There are some 130,000 clones in the sample; more than 80% occur only once, and about 0.16% lies in the top ten. These receptors' targets are unknown. Here the sequenced sample was unstimulated CD4+ T cells sorted from spleen or lymph node cells, taken before intestinal transplant. The receptors derive from a human donor who received an intestinal transplant. CDR3s leave out the opening cysteine and the closing phenylalanine or tryptophan. Each record gives: J gene, V gene, CDR3 length, CDR3 protein.

TRBJ2-7 | TRBV9 | 13 | ASSVGPVSSYEQY
TRBJ1-1 | TRBV10-1 | 13 | ASSDEGARNTEAF
TRBJ1-1 | TRBV5-5 | 11 | ASSYDRGLGAF
TRBJ2-7 | TRBV27 | 14 | ASSSSEPGLGYEQY
TRBJ2-3 | TRBV30 | 11 | AWSVRLSRAQY
TRBJ2-7 | TRBV5-1 | 15 | ASSLASGGSPRNEQY
TRBJ1-6 | TRBV7-9 | 14 | ASSLTGGSYNSPLH
TRBJ2-3 | TRBV27 | 15 | ASSWTGDLMGTDTQY
TRBJ2-3 | TRBV9 | 13 | ASSVQTGVSHTQY
TRBJ1-3 | TRBV30 | 13 | AWSEGRFSGNTIY